This entry lists 18 T cell receptor beta chains sequenced from one sample in a study of beta chain features in type 1 diabetes. These receptors are not linked to any known antigen. The investigators reverse transcribed all of the isolated RNA, so they sequenced expressed TCRB transcripts. Sequencing was performed with immunoSEQ multiplex PCR; in TCRdb, only in-frame clones are kept and a portion is missing. The sample includes almost 350,000 clones, over 7% of them seen just once. Notes on the study in general: There was a moderate but significant shortening of TCRB CDR3s in all four CD4+ subsets of Type 1 diabetes patients.

Input material: central memory CD4+ T cells from blood. Receptor source: a man aged 25-45 years with type 1 diabetes.

This chain uses TRBV7-9 with TRBJ1-1; D remains unclear. Trimming pared 5 bases from V and 1 base from J, leaving 11 bases between. This CDR3 comprises 14 residues. Germline lookup yields CDR1 SEHNR and CDR2 FQNEAQ (reference sequence). In DNA, the CDR3 is TGTGCCAGCAGCCACCCCGAGGCGAACACTGAAGCTTTCTTT. Amino acids: CASSHPEANTEAFF.

This chain connects TRBV11-2 to TRBJ1-5; D uncertain. This CDR3 is built from 13 residues. With 4 bases removed from V and 9 bases from J, the gap between germline ends came to 13 bases. Per germline, CDR1 SGHAT and CDR2 FQNNGV. CDR3 amino acids: CASSSSVEGPQHF. In DNA, the CDR3 is TGTGCCAGCAGCTCCTCGGTGGAGGGGCCCCAGCATTTT.

This clone was found a few times. V and J are TRBV9 and TRBJ2-2; tentative D call: TRBD1 (6 bases). In germline, CDR1 is SGDLS, CDR2 YYNGEE. Deletions cut 0 bases from V and 7 bases from J, with 10 bases between. This CDR3 is 14 amino acids long. The CDR3 nucleotides read TGTGCCAGCAGCGTAGGGACAGCCGGCGGGGAGCTGTTTTTT. Residues: CASSVGTAGGELFF.

The chain is built from TRBV9 and TRBJ2-3; the D is unclear. This CDR3 is built from 14 residues. CDR1 is SGDLS, CDR2 YYNGEE, per germline. Trimming left V 4 bases short and J 1 base short, with 10 bases between. CDR3 sequence: CASSSSPRTDTQYF. DNA of the CDR3: TGTGCCAGCAGCTCCAGCCCCCGCACAGATACGCAGTATTTT. The full variable domain, rest sourced from reference TRBV9 and TRBJ2-3, is DSGVTQTPKHLITATGQRVTLRCSPRSGDLSVYWYQQSLDQGLQFLIQYYNGEERAKGNILERFSAQQFPDLHSELNLSSLELGDSALYFCASSSSPRTDTQYFGPGTRLTVL.

Remarks on this clone: Other DNA sequences in the sample encode the same CDR3. The V gene is TRBV6-5, the J gene TRBJ1-2; D unclear. Trimming removed 4 bases at V and 5 bases at J, with 8 bases between. Looked up from germline, CDR1 is MNHEY and CDR2 is SVGAGI. This CDR3 is built from 12 residues. This chain's CDR3 is CASSSGLYGYTF. The CDR3 region has the DNA TGTGCCAGCAGTTCTGGACTATATGGCTACACCTTC.

The chain links TRBV11-2 to TRBJ1-4, with a tentative D call TRBD1 (6 bases). The germline gives CDR1 SGHAT, CDR2 FQNNGV. V gave up 5 bases and J gave up 13 bases, with 11 bases separating them. The CDR3 runs to 11 residues. CDR3 region: CASSAQGILFF. CDR3 DNA: TGTGCCAGCAGCGCCCAGGGGATACTGTTTTTT.

With regard to this clone: This sequence may be a read error, since a much larger clone differs from it by one base. Other DNA sequences in this specimen translate into the identical CDR3. The chain is built from TRBV28 and TRBJ2-7; possibly TRBD1 or TRBD2 for D (6 bases each). Trimming left V 6 bases short and J 1 base short, with 10 bases between. Germline CDR1 reads MDHEN; CDR2 reads SYDVKM. The CDR3 has 13 amino acids. The CDR3 region is CASSLGGSYEQYF. CDR3 bases: TGTGCCAGCAGCTTAGGGGGGTCCTACGAGCAGTACTTC.

This clone has more than one count but fewer than ten. The rearrangement joins TRBV21-1 to TRBJ1-3. TRBV21-1 represents a pseudogene. The CDR3 covers 16 residues. The CDR3 protein is CASSKAVSTSGNTIYF. The DNA of the CDR3 is TGTGCCAGCAGCAAAGCGGTCTCTACCTCTGGAAACACCATATATTTT.

This rearrangement joins TRBV18 to TRBJ2-7; D is perhaps TRBD1 (5 bases). Trimming removed 3 bases from V and 0 bases from J, with 9 bases in between. The CDR3 length is 14 residues. Germline V CDR1 and CDR2: KGHSH, LQKENI. Here the CDR3 reads CASSPEDNSYEQYF. The CDR3, as DNA: TGTGCCAGCTCACCTGAGGACAACTCCTACGAGCAGTACTTC. Full variable domain (rest looked up from reference TRBV18 and TRBJ2-7): NAGVMQNPRHLVRRRGQEARLRCSPMKGHSHVYWYRQLPEEGLKFMVYLQKENIIDESGMPKERFSAEFPKEGPSILRIQQVVRGDSAAYFCASSPEDNSYEQYFGPGTRLTVT.

This clone was counted between two and nine times. V gene TRBV2 combines with J gene TRBJ1-6; D uncertain. This CDR3 has 13 residues. V was trimmed by 6 bases and J by 8 bases, leaving 11 bases between them. Germline-derived CDR1 and CDR2 are SNHLY and FYNNEI. The chain's CDR3 is CASRADEDSPLHF. The CDR3 DNA reads as TGTGCCAGCAGGGCCGACGAGGATTCACCCCTCCACTTT.

The chain combines TRBV7-2 with TRBJ2-3; a possible D gene is TRBD2 (6 bases). The length of the CDR3 is 14 residues. The germline V and J ends were trimmed by 5 bases and 4 bases, with 13 bases remaining between them. Germline V gene lookup returns CDR1 SGHTA and CDR2 FQGNSA. This CDR3 reads CASSLTRGPDTQYF. DNA for the CDR3: TGTGCCAGCAGCCTGACTAGGGGACCAGATACGCAGTATTTT.

This clone was seen more than once but under ten times. The genes are TRBV2 and TRBJ1-1; no definite D call. Germline V gene sequence: CDR1 SNHLY, CDR2 FYNNEI. V shed 7 bases and J shed 9 bases, with 21 bases lying between them. The CDR3 spans 14 residues. The CDR3: CASIQAGGHNQAFF. CDR3 bases: TGTGCCAGCATTCAAGCAGGAGGGCACAACCAAGCTTTCTTT.

This clone was seen only a few times. V and J are TRBV5-1 and TRBJ2-7; D may be TRBD1 (6 bases). Between the trimmed V and J ends, which lost 0 bases and 5 bases, there was a span of 18 bases. This CDR3 has 16 residues. Germline assignment: CDR1 SGHRS and CDR2 YFSETQ. The CDR3 reads CASSLVFSAGVDEQYF. DNA of the CDR3: TGCGCCAGCAGCTTGGTTTTCTCGGCAGGGGTGGACGAGCAGTACTTC. The complete variable domain, with remaining parts taken from reference TRBV5-1 and TRBJ2-7, reads KAGVTQTPRYLIKTRGQQVTLSCSPISGHRSVSWYQQTPGQGLQFLFEYFSETQRNKGNFPGRFSGRQFSNSRSEMNVSTLELGDSALYLCASSLVFSAGVDEQYFGPGTRLTVT.

As to this clone: This may be a read error: a much more frequent sequence differs by one nucleotide. CDR3 loop: CASSLGQYNEQFF. As DNA, the CDR3 is TGCGCCAGCAGCTTGGGACAGTACAATGAGCAGTTCTTC. The rearrangement joins TRBV5-1 to TRBJ2-1; a possible D gene is TRBD1 (5 bases). Trimming removed 0 bases from V and 4 bases from J, with 5 bases in between. The CDR3 has 13 residues. Germline CDR1 reads SGHRS; CDR2 reads YFSETQ.

This chain's CDR3 is CASSPVANGDEKLFF. CDR3 coding DNA: TGTGCCAGCTCACCTGTGGCCAACGGGGATGAAAAACTGTTTTTT. The chain carries TRBV18 and TRBJ1-4; D is ambiguous. This CDR3 is built from 15 residues. The V and J ends lost 3 bases and 6 bases respectively, with 14 bases between them. Germline V lookup: CDR1 KGHSH, CDR2 LQKENI.

This clone has a count of ten or more. The rearrangement uses TRBV28 and TRBJ2-1; D ambiguous. The V gene lost 2 bases and the J gene lost 8 bases, with 4 bases spanning the gap. Germline-derived CDR1 and CDR2 are MDHEN and SYDVKM. CDR3 length: 11 residues. DNA for the CDR3: TGTGCCAGCAGTTTAATCGATGAGCAGTTCTTC. Its translation is CASSLIDEQFF.

The sample holds a few counts of this clone. The CDR3 here is CASSPVGQGQETQYF. Here the CDR3 DNA reads TGCGCCAGCAGCCCCGTCGGACAGGGGCAAGAGACCCAGTACTTC. The chain carries TRBV5-1 and TRBJ2-5; 9 bases are shared with TRBD1. Germline V gives CDR1 SGHRS, CDR2 YFSETQ. The CDR3 runs to 15 residues. Trimming removed 4 bases from V and 2 bases from J; junction bases left unmatched: 6.

The chain has TRBV5-8 and TRBJ2-3; 8 nucleotides agree with TRBD1. The CDR3 covers 16 residues. V trimming: 4 bases; J trimming: 4 bases; junction bases outside the gene matches: 11. CDR1 is SGHTS and CDR2 is YDEGEE in the germline V gene. The CDR3 loop is CASSRSLTGVADTQYF. DNA for the CDR3: TGTGCCAGCAGCCGATCCCTGACAGGGGTCGCAGATACGCAGTATTTT.